The present entry profiles one T cell receptor (beta chain) with its context. The antigen is undetermined. Running of the assay took place at deep level. Replicate PCRs were loaded with approximately 300 ng DNA from unsorted PBMC, some 33,000 T cell genomes. Only in-frame clones appear in the TCRdb table, and some are missing; sequencing was by immunoSEQ multiplex PCR. This table holds roughly 450,000 clones, 79% found once. Germline CDR1 is SSHAT and CDR2 is FNYEAQ (reference sequence). V was pared by 1 base and J by 4 bases, with 5 bases of the junction left unmatched. The CDR3 contains 15 residues. This specimen belongs to a study of shared clonotypes between healthy human individuals. Whole-study results and caveats: Owing to a small donor count, the genetic and exposure-history diversity represented was limited.

Sequencing was done on a sample of PBMCs. This TCR derives from a woman aged 40 to 50 in good health. Some clones in this sample may be carry-over from other donors' samples. V is TRBV7-7 and J is TRBJ2-5, with 8 bases that match TRBD2. The CDR3 loop reads CASSLGGLAGETQYF. The CDR3 nucleotides are TGTGCCAGCAGCTTAGGTGGGCTAGCGGGAGAGACCCAGTACTTC. The variable domain in full, with the rest retrieved from reference TRBV7-7 and TRBJ2-5, is GAGVSQSPRYKVTKRGQDVTLRCDPISSHATLYWYQQALGQGPEFLTYFNYEAQPDKSGLPSDRFSAERPEGSISTLTIQRTEQRDSAMYRCASSLGGLAGETQYFGPGTRLLVL.